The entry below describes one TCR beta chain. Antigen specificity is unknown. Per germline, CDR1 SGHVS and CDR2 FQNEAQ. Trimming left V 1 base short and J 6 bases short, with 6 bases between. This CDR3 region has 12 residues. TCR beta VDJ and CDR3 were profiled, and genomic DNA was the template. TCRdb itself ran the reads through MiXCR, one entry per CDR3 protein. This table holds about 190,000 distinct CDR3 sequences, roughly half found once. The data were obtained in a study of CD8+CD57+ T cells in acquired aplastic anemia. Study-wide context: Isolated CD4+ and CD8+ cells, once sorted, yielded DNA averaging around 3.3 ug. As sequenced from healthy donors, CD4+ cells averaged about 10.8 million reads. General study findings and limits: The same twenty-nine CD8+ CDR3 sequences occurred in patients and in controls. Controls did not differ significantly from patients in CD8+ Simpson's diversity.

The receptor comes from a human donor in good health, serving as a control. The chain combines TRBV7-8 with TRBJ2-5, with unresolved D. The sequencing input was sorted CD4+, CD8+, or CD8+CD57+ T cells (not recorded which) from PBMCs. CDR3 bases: TGTGCCAGCAGCTTAGAAGGGCAGACCCAGTACTTC. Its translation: CASSLEGQTQYF. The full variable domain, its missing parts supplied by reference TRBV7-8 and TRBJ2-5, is GAGVSQSPRYKVAKRGQDVALRCDPISGHVSLFWYQQALGQGPEFLTYFQNEAQLDKSGLPSDRFFAERPEGSVSTLKIQRTQQEDSAVYLCASSLEGQTQYFGPGTRLLVL.